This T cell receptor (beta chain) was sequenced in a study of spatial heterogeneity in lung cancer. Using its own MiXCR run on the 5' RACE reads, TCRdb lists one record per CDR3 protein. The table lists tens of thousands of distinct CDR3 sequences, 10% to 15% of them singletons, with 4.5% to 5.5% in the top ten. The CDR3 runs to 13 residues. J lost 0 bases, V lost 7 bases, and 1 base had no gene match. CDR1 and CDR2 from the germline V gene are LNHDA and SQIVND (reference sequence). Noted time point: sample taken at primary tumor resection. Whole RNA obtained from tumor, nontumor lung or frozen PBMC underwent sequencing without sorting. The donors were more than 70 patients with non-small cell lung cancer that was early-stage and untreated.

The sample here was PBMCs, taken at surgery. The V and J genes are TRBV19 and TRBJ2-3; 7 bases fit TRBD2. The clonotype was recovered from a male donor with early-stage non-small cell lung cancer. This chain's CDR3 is CASNGRSTDTQYF. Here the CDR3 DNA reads TGTGCCAGTAACGGGAGGAGCACAGATACGCAGTATTTT.